One sample yielded the 10 T cell receptor beta chains listed below, sequenced in a study of radiotherapy plus CTLA-4 blockade in lung cancer. The protocol was immunoSEQ multiplex PCR, while the TCRdb copy is restricted to in-frame clones and leaves out a portion. The sample has 20,000 or so clones, more than 70% seen once. The sample consisted of peripheral blood, taken from a patient treated with radiotherapy plus ipilimumab. Source of these receptors: a human donor with non-small cell lung cancer whose response to radiotherapy plus ipilimumab could not be evaluated.

The chain has TRBV7-9 and TRBJ2-7, with D maybe TRBD2 (5 bases). The CDR3 runs to 13 residues. V was pared by 5 bases and J by 1 base, with 9 bases between. Germline V gene sequence: CDR1 SEHNR, CDR2 FQNEAQ (reference sequence). The CDR3 nucleotides read TGTGCCAGCAGCGCCTGGGAGTCCTACGAGCAGTACTTC. Protein product: CASSAWESYEQYF.

This rearrangement joins TRBV5-5 to TRBJ1-2; D not resolved. V was pared by 4 bases and J by 5 bases, with 18 bases between. This CDR3 region has 15 residues. Germline V lookup: CDR1 SGHKS, CDR2 YYEKEE (reference sequence). CDR3 region: CASSPEVSQRYGYTF. In DNA, the CDR3 is TGTGCCAGCAGCCCGGAGGTCTCTCAGCGGTATGGCTACACCTTC.

The chain joins TRBV4-1 to TRBJ1-6, with TRBD1 matching 8 bases. CDR3 size: 19 residues. Germline V CDR1 and CDR2: MGHRA, YSYEKL. Losses at the gene ends were 4 bases for V and 1 base for J; bases not matched to a gene: 12. CDR3 sequence reads: CASSPNTDRGSSYNSPLHF. As DNA, the CDR3 is TGCGCCAGCAGCCCGAACACCGACAGGGGATCATCCTATAATTCACCCCTCCACTTT.

The chain links TRBV4-2 to TRBJ1-5; D is undetermined. This CDR3 comprises 14 residues. CDR1 is LGHNA and CDR2 is YNFKEQ in the germline V gene. The germline V and J ends were trimmed by 0 bases and 2 bases, with 5 bases remaining between them. The CDR3 sequence: CASSQDVGNQPQHF. In DNA, the CDR3 is TGTGCCAGCAGCCAAGATGTAGGCAATCAGCCCCAGCATTTT.

The genes are TRBV2 and TRBJ2-2; D possibly corresponds to TRBD1 (6 bases). Trimming removed 6 bases from V and 4 bases from J, with 15 bases in between. The CDR3 is 15 residues long. Germline-derived CDR1 and CDR2 are SNHLY and FYNNEI. The CDR3 coding sequence is TGTGCCAGCAGACCTAACACAGGGCCCACCGGGGAGCTGTTTTTT. It is translated as CASRPNTGPTGELFF.

The CDR3 is CSVEARSGSYTF. The CDR3 bases are TGCAGCGTTGAAGCCAGGTCCGGGAGCTACACCTTC. The chain combines TRBV29-1 with TRBJ1-2, with unresolved D. Germline V gives CDR1 SQVTM, CDR2 ANQGSEA. The V and J ends lost 1 base and 9 bases respectively, with 12 bases between them. CDR3 length: 12 residues.

The chain couples TRBV7-6 to TRBJ2-5; 8 bases are a match to TRBD2. The CDR3 spans 14 residues. Germline V gene sequence: CDR1 SGHVS, CDR2 FNYEAQ. Trimming at V came to 8 bases and at J to 2 bases, leaving 7 bases not matched to a gene. The CDR3 here is CASGALAGQETQYF. The CDR3 nucleotides read TGTGCCAGCGGCGCATTAGCGGGACAAGAGACCCAGTACTTC.

This chain connects TRBV6-5 to TRBJ2-1; 9 bases match TRBD1. The length of the CDR3 is 11 residues. Trimming at V came to 5 bases and at J to 14 bases, leaving 4 bases not matched to a gene. The germline gives CDR1 MNHEY, CDR2 SVGAGI. The CDR3 DNA sequence: TGTGCCAGCAGTGACGGACAGGGGAAGTTCTTC. Residues: CASSDGQGKFF.

The rearrangement uses TRBV7-9 and TRBJ2-5; D not certain. This CDR3 is built from 13 residues. The germline V gene encodes CDR1 SEHNR and CDR2 FQNEAQ (reference sequence). The V and J ends lost 5 bases and 5 bases respectively, with 12 bases between them. The CDR3 region has the DNA TGTGCCAGCAGCGCCACCTATGTCGAGACCCAGTACTTC. This sequence encodes CASSATYVETQYF.

The chain uses TRBV9 and TRBJ1-1, with D maybe TRBD1 (5 bases). Deletions cut 0 bases from V and 0 bases from J, with 9 bases between. Germline V gives CDR1 SGDLS, CDR2 YYNGEE. The CDR3 runs 15 residues. The CDR3 here is CASSVGGHLNTEAFF. The CDR3 bases are TGTGCCAGCAGCGTAGGTGGACACCTGAACACTGAAGCTTTCTTT. Full variable domain (remainder filled in from reference TRBV9 and TRBJ1-1): DSGVTQTPKHLITATGQRVTLRCSPRSGDLSVYWYQQSLDQGLQFLIQYYNGEERAKGNILERFSAQQFPDLHSELNLSSLELGDSALYFCASSVGGHLNTEAFFGQGTRLTVV.